This T cell receptor (beta chain) was found in a study of a mutant IDH1 vaccine in newly diagnosed glioma. Study as a whole: Most patients had received both radiotherapy and temozolomide, the prior options being radiotherapy, temozolomide, or both.

Time point reported: baseline, week 1 (first vaccination visit). Treatment noted: pre-vaccination baseline after standard-of-care therapy. The donor cohort comprised cases of new WHO grade 3 or 4 IDH1-mutant, ATRX-lost astrocytoma. Clones were sequenced by immunoSEQ multiplex PCR, and TCRdb holds only the in-frame ones, with some missing. Of around 67,000 clones listed, 80% to 90% are singletons. Study-wide points: Evidence of vaccine-induced immune responses was documented in roughly 93% of patients.

With regard to this clone: Antigen specificity is unknown.

The CDR3 loop spans 13 amino acids. V was pared by 5 bases and J by 1 base, with 6 bases between. Germline V gene sequence: CDR1 SEHNR, CDR2 FQNEAQ (reference sequence). This sequence originates from a woman under 30 with glioma. Some clones in this sample may be carry-over from other donors' samples. The J gene is TRBJ2-1, the V gene TRBV7-9, with no clear D. This material consisted of peripheral blood mononuclear cells (PBMCs), taken from a glioma patient treated with radiotherapy, temozolomide or both. DNA for the CDR3: TGTGCCAGCAGCCCCGCGTCCTACAATGAGCAGTTCTTC. Protein: CASSPASYNEQFF. Drawing the rest from reference TRBV7-9 and TRBJ2-1, the complete variable domain is DTGVSQNPRHKITKRGQNVTFRCDPISEHNRLYWYRQTLGQGPEFLTYFQNEAQLEKSRLLSDRFSAERPKGSFSTLEIQRTEQGDSAMYLCASSPASYNEQFFGPGTRLTVL.